Presented here are 26 T cell receptor beta chains from one specimen sequenced in a study of shared clonotypes between healthy human individuals. Repertoires were generated with immunoSEQ multiplex PCR, while TCRdb's copy carries only in-frame clones and drops some. The top ten clones hold roughly 1.1% of a sample with about 1.5 million clones, roughly 97% of them seen once. The sample consisted of naive CD4+ T cells sorted from blood. Documented subset: CD45RA+ positively selected. The receptor source for this set is a man aged 25-45 years in good health.

J is TRBJ1-4 and V is TRBV7-8, with D uncertain. The CDR3 has 15 amino acids. CDR1 is SGHVS, CDR2 FQNEAQ, per germline. V shed 4 bases and J shed 7 bases, with 16 bases lying between them. This chain's CDR3 is CASSYSGGSVEKLFF. CDR3 bases: TGTGCCAGCAGCTACTCAGGCGGGTCAGTTGAAAAACTGTTTTTT.

This chain joins TRBV5-1 and TRBJ1-4; D is perhaps TRBD1 (6 bases). The germline CDR1 and CDR2 sequences are SGHRS and YFSETQ. This CDR3 spans 14 amino acids. V was trimmed by 2 bases and J by 8 bases, leaving 13 bases between them. CDR3 sequence reads: CASSFFSGEEKLFF. The CDR3 bases are TGCGCCAGCAGCTTCTTTTCAGGGGAAGAAAAACTGTTTTTT.

The V and J genes are TRBV9 and TRBJ2-5, with 10 bases that match TRBD2. After removal of 1 base from V and 4 bases from J, the junction contained 10 bases not matched to a gene. CDR1 is SGDLS, CDR2 YYNGEE, per germline. The CDR3 has 17 amino acids. This CDR3 is CASSVLGLAGAVETQYF. The CDR3 DNA reads as TGTGCCAGCAGCGTATTGGGTCTAGCGGGAGCTGTAGAGACCCAGTACTTC.

V and J are TRBV7-3 and TRBJ2-1; 7 bases align to TRBD2. The germline V gene has CDR1 SGHTA and CDR2 FQGTGA. CDR3 size: 12 residues. Trimming took 2 bases from V and 13 from J; bases not matched to a gene: 5. For the CDR3, the DNA is TGTGCCAGCAGCTTAGGGCGGGAGCGCCAGTTCTTC. This gives the protein CASSLGRERQFF.

The V and J genes are TRBV5-1 and TRBJ1-1, with TRBD1 as a possible D gene (5 bases). Trimming shortened V by 4 bases and J by 1 base, and 11 bases separated the two germline ends. This CDR3 is 14 amino acids long. Per the germline V gene, CDR1 is SGHRS and CDR2 is YFSETQ. Written as DNA, the CDR3 is TGCGCCAGCAGCGGCGACAGATGGAACACTGAAGCTTTCTTT. Protein: CASSGDRWNTEAFF.

For this clone: This CDR3 is also generated by other DNA sequences in the sample. CDR3 region: CASSLNTGELFF. For the CDR3, the DNA is TGTGCCAGCTCTCTAAACACCGGGGAGCTGTTTTTT. The chain carries TRBV18 and TRBJ2-2, with D hard to call. Per germline, CDR1 KGHSH and CDR2 LQKENI. The CDR3 has 12 residues. V was trimmed by 6 bases and J by 2 bases, leaving 4 bases between them.

Only a few counts were recorded for this clone. Other DNA sequences in the sample encode the same CDR3. The rearrangement joins TRBV2 to TRBJ1-5, with 9 bases that match TRBD1. Germline V gene lookup returns CDR1 SNHLY and CDR2 FYNNEI. The CDR3 covers 13 residues. J was trimmed by 4 bases and V by 6 bases; bases with no gene match: 1. This chain's CDR3 is CASRGTGNQPQHF. CDR3 bases: TGTGCCAGCAGAGGGACAGGGAATCAGCCCCAGCATTTT.

V usage is TRBV15 and J usage is TRBJ2-3; D ambiguous. CDR3 size: 16 residues. Trimming removed 1 base at V and 2 bases at J, with 13 bases between. Germline-derived CDR1 and CDR2 are LNHNV and YYDKDF (reference sequence). The CDR3 protein is CATSRGGGGDTDTQYF. The DNA for the CDR3 is TGTGCCACCAGCAGAGGCGGCGGCGGTGACACAGATACGCAGTATTTT.

The chain recombines TRBV6-4 with TRBJ2-1; 8 nucleotides agree with TRBD2. Germline CDR1 reads MRHNA; CDR2 reads SNTAGT. V was clipped by 3 bases and J by 0 bases; unmatched bases: 4. The CDR3 runs to 16 residues. CDR3 sequence: CASSELAVISYNEQFF. CDR3 DNA: TGTGCCAGCAGTGAACTAGCGGTTATCTCCTACAATGAGCAGTTCTTC.

The rearrangement links TRBV2 to TRBJ2-7, with D unresolved. Germline CDR1 SNHLY, CDR2 FYNNEI. The CDR3 consists of 13 residues. The germline V and J ends were trimmed by 4 bases and 2 bases, with 9 bases remaining between them. CDR3 residues: CASSVSIPYEQYF. The CDR3 DNA reads as TGTGCCAGCAGTGTCAGCATTCCCTACGAGCAGTACTTC. Filled out from reference TRBV2 and TRBJ2-7, the complete variable domain reads EPEVTQTPSHQVTQMGQEVILRCVPISNHLYFYWYRQILGQKVEFLVSFYNNEISEKSEIFDDQFSVERPDGSNFTLKIRSTKLEDSAMYFCASSVSIPYEQYFGPGTRLTVT.

The chain recombines TRBV21-1 with TRBJ2-1. TRBV21-1 is a listed pseudogene. The CDR3 runs to 15 residues. CDR3 DNA: TGTGCCAGCAGCAAAGAAGGGGGGCCTCGCAATGAGCAGTTCTTC. Translated, it gives CASSKEGGPRNEQFF.

This clone has just one count. This chain uses TRBV2 with TRBJ2-2; D possibly corresponds to TRBD2 (6 bases). The CDR3 is 15 amino acids. CDR1 SNHLY and CDR2 FYNNEI come from the germline V gene. The V and J ends lost 4 bases and 6 bases respectively, with 15 bases between them. In DNA, the CDR3 is TGTGCCAGCAGTGTGGAGTCGGGGGTCCCCGGGGAGCTGTTTTTT. Amino acids: CASSVESGVPGELFF. The full variable domain, in which reference TRBV2 and TRBJ2-2 provide the parts outside the CDR3, is EPEVTQTPSHQVTQMGQEVILRCVPISNHLYFYWYRQILGQKVEFLVSFYNNEISEKSEIFDDQFSVERPDGSNFTLKIRSTKLEDSAMYFCASSVESGVPGELFFGEGSRLTVL.

This clone was counted a single time. The chain employs TRBV19 and TRBJ2-4; D is undetermined. CDR1 LNHDA and CDR2 SQIVND come from the germline V gene (reference sequence). The CDR3 is made up of 17 amino acids. Trimming removed 5 bases at V and 0 bases at J, with 17 bases between. The CDR3 here is CASSPKDLVVAKNIQYF. CDR3 coding DNA: TGTGCCAGTAGTCCAAAAGATCTGGTCGTAGCCAAAAACATTCAGTACTTC.

V gene TRBV9 combines with J gene TRBJ2-5, with 10 bases aligning to TRBD1. Looked up from germline, CDR1 is SGDLS and CDR2 is YYNGEE. The length of the CDR3 is 16 residues. Trimming took 3 bases from V and 4 from J; bases not matched to a gene: 9. The CDR3 region has the DNA TGTGCCAGCAGCGCATCATCGACAGGGGGCGCAGAGACCCAGTACTTC. This gives the protein CASSASSTGGAETQYF.

The CDR3 spells CASSLRQRGNTIYF. Written as DNA, the CDR3 is TGTGCCAGCAGCTTGCGACAGCGTGGAAACACCATATATTTT. The rearrangement uses TRBV5-5 and TRBJ1-3, with D possibly being TRBD1 (5 bases). With 1 base removed from V and 3 bases from J, the gap between germline ends came to 8 bases. This CDR3 region has 14 residues. The germline CDR1 and CDR2 sequences are SGHKS and YYEKEE (reference sequence).

The rearrangement links TRBV30 to TRBJ2-2, with TRBD1 identical over 7 bases. The CDR3 is made up of 13 amino acids. J was trimmed by 7 bases and V by 4 bases; bases with no gene match: 6. Germline V gives CDR1 GTSNPN, CDR2 SVGIG (reference sequence). CDR3 in amino acids: CAWKQGRIGELFF. Here the CDR3 DNA reads TGTGCCTGGAAACAGGGGCGAATCGGGGAGCTGTTTTTT.

Only one count was recorded for this clone. J is TRBJ1-1 and V is TRBV6-6; D is possibly TRBD1 (6 bases). Per the germline V gene, CDR1 is MNHNY and CDR2 is SVGAGI (reference sequence). The CDR3 totals 14 residues. V lost 5 bases and J 1 base, leaving 11 bases between the germline ends. For the CDR3, the DNA is TGTGCCAGCAGTGATCCGACAGGGAACACTGAAGCTTTCTTT. This sequence encodes CASSDPTGNTEAFF.

The chain recombines TRBV21-1 with TRBJ1-1; the table assigns TRBD1, which was not confirmed against the DNA. TRBV21-1 counts as a pseudogene. This CDR3 contains 16 residues. The CDR3 nucleotides read TGTGCCAGCAGCAAAGGTCGCGGACAGGAGGGCACTGAAGCTTTCTTT. It codes for CASSKGRGQEGTEAFF.

This chain uses TRBV18 with TRBJ2-7; D ambiguous. Germline assignment: CDR1 KGHSH and CDR2 LQKENI. The V end was cut by 4 bases, the J end by 5 bases, with 6 bases between. This CDR3 spans 11 amino acids. The CDR3 coding sequence is TGTGCCAGCTCACAAAGTCACGAGCAGTACTTC. Translation: CASSQSHEQYF.

The chain is built from TRBV5-1 and TRBJ1-5; 11 bases line up with TRBD1. CDR1 SGHRS and CDR2 YFSETQ come from the germline V gene. The CDR3 contains 17 residues. The junction had 8 bases not matched to a gene; V was cut back by 4 bases and J by 2 bases. CDR3 in amino acids: CASSPGQGVSGNQPQHF. The CDR3 DNA reads TGCGCCAGCAGCCCGGGACAGGGGGTATCAGGCAATCAGCCCCAGCATTTT.

The CDR3 spells CASRLQGAGHNEQFF. DNA for the CDR3: TGCGCCAGCAGACTACAGGGGGCAGGCCACAATGAGCAGTTCTTC. The chain couples TRBV5-1 to TRBJ2-1, with 9 positions matching TRBD1. Germline V gene sequence: CDR1 SGHRS, CDR2 YFSETQ. With 5 bases clipped from V and 5 bases from J, the junction kept 8 bases outside the gene matches. The CDR3 contains 15 residues.

The chain combines TRBV5-1 with TRBJ2-7; 11 nucleotides match TRBD2. CDR1 and CDR2 from the germline V gene are SGHRS and YFSETQ. The CDR3 is 16 residues long. After removal of 4 bases from V and 0 bases from J, the junction contained 6 bases not matched to a gene. The CDR3 bases are TGCGCCAGCAGCCCGGGAACTAGCGGGAGCTCCTACGAGCAGTACTTC. Translated: CASSPGTSGSSYEQYF.

The gene calls are TRBV28 and TRBJ1-4; 7 nucleotides agree with TRBD1. V lost 6 bases and J lost 3; bases outside the gene matches: 4. From germline, CDR1 is MDHEN and CDR2 SYDVKM. The CDR3 sequence is 14 residues long. This chain's CDR3 is CASRQGGANEKLFF. The CDR3 region has the DNA TGTGCCAGCAGGCAGGGGGGAGCTAATGAAAAACTGTTTTTT.

This chain joins TRBV9 and TRBJ2-7; no reliable D call. The CDR3 spans 13 residues. V dropped 4 bases and J dropped 0 bases, with 8 bases sitting between them. Germline V gene sequence: CDR1 SGDLS, CDR2 YYNGEE. Here the CDR3 reads CASSQTGSYEQYF. In DNA, the CDR3 is TGTGCCAGCAGCCAGACGGGCTCCTACGAGCAGTACTTC. Drawing the rest from reference TRBV9 and TRBJ2-7, the complete variable domain is DSGVTQTPKHLITATGQRVTLRCSPRSGDLSVYWYQQSLDQGLQFLIQYYNGEERAKGNILERFSAQQFPDLHSELNLSSLELGDSALYFCASSQTGSYEQYFGPGTRLTVT.

V and J are TRBV29-1 and TRBJ2-1, with D perhaps assigned TRBD1 or TRBD2 (5 bases each). V lost 3 bases, J lost 9 bases, and 18 bases lay in between. This CDR3 region has 14 residues. Germline V lookup: CDR1 SQVTM, CDR2 ANQGSEA. The CDR3 region is CSVDWGSPMIEQFF. The CDR3 DNA follows: TGCAGCGTTGACTGGGGGAGCCCAATGATTGAGCAGTTCTTC.

This rearrangement joins TRBV19 to TRBJ1-1; D perhaps matches TRBD1 (6 bases). Between the trimmed V and J ends, which lost 4 bases and 0 bases, there was a span of 9 bases. The CDR3 totals 14 residues. Germline V gene lookup returns CDR1 LNHDA and CDR2 SQIVND (reference sequence). The CDR3, as DNA: TGTGCCAGTAGTAGACAGGTTATGAACACTGAAGCTTTCTTT. Amino acids: CASSRQVMNTEAFF. Based on the CDR3 plus reference TRBV19 and TRBJ1-1, the full variable domain is DGGITQSPKYLFRKEGQNVTLSCEQNLNHDAMYWYRQDPGQGLRLIYYSQIVNDFQKGDIAEGYSVSREKKESFPLTVTSAQKNPTAFYLCASSRQVMNTEAFFGQGTRLTVV.